The entry that follows covers one T cell receptor (beta chain) sequence. The antigen is undetermined. Time point indicated: persistent/refractory GD, antithyroid drugs over 5 years with positive TRAb. The authors made the TCR library using RNA they extracted from PBMCs. These data are taken from a study of regulatory T cells in long-lasting Graves disease. iRepertoire HTBI primers and Arm-PCR of CDR3 regions built TCR beta libraries. TCRdb re-called the multiplex PCR reads through MiXCR, storing one row per CDR3 protein. This table holds approximately 690,000 distinct CDR3 sequences, 25% to 35% found once. V was pared by 3 bases and J by 2 bases, with 14 bases between. This CDR3 is 16 amino acids long. Germline lookup yields CDR1 LNHDA and CDR2 SQIVND (reference sequence). General study findings and limits: Persistent disease preferred TRBV28, TRBJ1-2 and TRBJ2-5; new disease, TRBV20-1 and TRBJ2-1. Persistent patients shared some 2,500 public clonotypes among themselves. Newly diagnosed patients shared fewer, at nearly 1,000.

This chain links TRBV19 with TRBJ1-5; D not certain. The sample consisted of peripheral blood mononuclear cells (PBMCs), taken when the disease was refractory, from a patient treated with antithyroid drugs. The TCR sequence derives from a female donor with Graves disease. CDR3 bases: TGTGCCAGTAGTATTAAAGGGTGGGAAGGCAATCAGCCCCAGCATTTT. This sequence encodes CASSIKGWEGNQPQHF. The full variable domain, its missing parts supplied by reference TRBV19 and TRBJ1-5, is DGGITQSPKYLFRKEGQNVTLSCEQNLNHDAMYWYRQDPGQGLRLIYYSQIVNDFQKGDIAEGYSVSREKKESFPLTVTSAQKNPTAFYLCASSIKGWEGNQPQHFGDGTRLSIL.